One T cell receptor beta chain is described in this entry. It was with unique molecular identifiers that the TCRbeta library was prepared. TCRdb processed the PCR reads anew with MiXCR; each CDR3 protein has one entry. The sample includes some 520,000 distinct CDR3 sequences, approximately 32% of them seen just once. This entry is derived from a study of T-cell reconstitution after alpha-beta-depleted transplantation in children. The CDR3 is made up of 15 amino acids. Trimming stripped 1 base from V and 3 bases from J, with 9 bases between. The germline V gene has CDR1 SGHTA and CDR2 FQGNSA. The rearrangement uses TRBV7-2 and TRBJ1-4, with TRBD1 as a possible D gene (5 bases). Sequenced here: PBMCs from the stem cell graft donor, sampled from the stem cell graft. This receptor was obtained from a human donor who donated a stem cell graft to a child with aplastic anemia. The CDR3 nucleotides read TGTGCCAGCAGCTTAGACTCGGGGGCTAATGAAAAACTGTTTTTT. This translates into CASSLDSGANEKLFF.